This TCR beta chain was observed in a study of blood T cell repertoires in COVID-19. Study-level information: The United States, Italy and Spain supplied acute and convalescent COVID-19 samples. From T cells, B-cell-depleted T cells, or PBMCs came the material, which was cDNA or gDNA.

This clone was seen once. In the original analysis: Amplification of reference gene primers was used by the study to estimate nucleated cell counts. Here immunoSEQ multiplex PCR was the method, and the copy in TCRdb shows in-frame clones only, minus some. The DNA gave D and trimming, while V, J and clone size come from that table. The data contain approximately 240,000 clones, about 80% of them singletons. CDR3 length: 12 residues. Deletions cut 3 bases from V and 4 bases from J, with 7 bases between. CDR1 is SGHAT, CDR2 FQNNGV, per germline. The sequenced sample was PBMCs or T cells enriched from blood (not recorded which). The TCR was taken from a woman between 40 and 50 years old with acute COVID-19. The V gene is TRBV11-2, the J gene TRBJ2-7; D remains ambiguous. The CDR3 spells CASSFNRYEQYF. The DNA for the CDR3 is TGTGCCAGCAGCTTTAATCGGTACGAGCAGTACTTC.